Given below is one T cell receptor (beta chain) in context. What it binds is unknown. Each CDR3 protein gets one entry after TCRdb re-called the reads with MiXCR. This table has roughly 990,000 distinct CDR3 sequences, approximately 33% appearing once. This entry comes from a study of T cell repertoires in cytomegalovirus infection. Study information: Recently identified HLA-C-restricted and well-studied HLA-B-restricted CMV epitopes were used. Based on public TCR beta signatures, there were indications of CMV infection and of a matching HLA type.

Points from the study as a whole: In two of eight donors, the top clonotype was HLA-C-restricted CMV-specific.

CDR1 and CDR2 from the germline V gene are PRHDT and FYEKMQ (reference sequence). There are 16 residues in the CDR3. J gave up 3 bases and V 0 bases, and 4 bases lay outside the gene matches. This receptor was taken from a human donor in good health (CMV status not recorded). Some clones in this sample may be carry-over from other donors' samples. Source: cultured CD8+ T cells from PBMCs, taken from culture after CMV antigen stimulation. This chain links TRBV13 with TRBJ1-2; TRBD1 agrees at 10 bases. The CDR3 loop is CASSLGRDRGYYGYTF. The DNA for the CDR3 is TGTGCCAGCAGCTTAGGCCGGGACAGGGGCTACTATGGCTACACCTTC.